The 18 T cell receptor beta chains below all came from one sample that was sequenced in a study of vaccination and CD4 T cells after COVID-19. Researchers used the Oncomine TCR Beta short-read assay to sequence DNA from cultured CD4+ T cells. TCRdb recomputed calls from the PCR reads with MiXCR, one row per CDR3 protein. In the table there are approximately 15,000 distinct CDR3 sequences, roughly 53% of which are singletons. Their target antigens are unknown. Treatment meaning: roughly ten-day PBMC culture with coronavirus spike peptide pools or control peptides (ViraFEST assay). The sequencing here drew on CD4+ T cells from blood, cultured in vitro, taken before SARS-CoV-2 vaccination. The receptors were gathered from a human donor who had recovered from COVID-19.

The CDR3 region has the DNA TGTGCCAGCAGCTTGGGACAGGGGGGGACCGGGGAGCTGTTTTTT. It translates to CASSLGQGGTGELFF. The rearrangement uses TRBV7-2 and TRBJ2-2, with 11 bases aligning to TRBD1. The junction had 2 bases not matched to a gene; V was cut back by 3 bases and J by 5 bases. Germline V gene sequence: CDR1 SGHTA, CDR2 FQGNSA. This CDR3 comprises 15 residues. Full variable domain (remainder filled in from reference TRBV7-2 and TRBJ2-2): GAGVSQSPSNKVTEKGKDVELRCDPISGHTALYWYRQSLGQGLEFLIYFQGNSAPDKSGLPSDRFSAERTGGSVSTLTIQRTQQEDSAVYLCASSLGQGGTGELFFGEGSRLTVL.

This clonotype has only a few counts. The genes are TRBV11-3 and TRBJ2-6; D might be TRBD1 (6 bases). V was trimmed by 5 bases and J by 3 bases, leaving 14 bases between them. Per the germline V gene, CDR1 is SGHNT and CDR2 is YENEEA. The CDR3 is made up of 16 amino acids. CDR3 nucleotides: TGTGCCAGCAGCCTAGTGGGGGCCCTTGGGGCCAACGTCCTGACTTTC. Its translation is CASSLVGALGANVLTF.

The V gene is TRBV24-1, the J gene TRBJ1-5, with TRBD1 identical over 9 bases. Per the germline V gene, CDR1 is KGHDR and CDR2 is SFDVKD. Trimming removed 10 bases from V and 2 bases from J; junction bases left unmatched: 5. The CDR3 sequence is 14 residues long. CDR3 nucleotide sequence: TGTGCCACACAACAGGGGGCAGGCAATCAGCCCCAGCATTTT. Translating it yields CATQQGAGNQPQHF.

The V call is TRBV29-1, the J call TRBJ1-1; D is undetermined. The V gene lost 6 bases and the J gene lost 1 base, with 9 bases spanning the gap. This CDR3 region has 12 residues. Germline assignment: CDR1 SQVTM and CDR2 ANQGSEA. CDR3 residues: CSVRAANTEAFF. CDR3 in DNA: TGCAGCGTACGAGCCGCGAACACTGAAGCTTTCTTT.

V and J are TRBV12-3 or TRBV12-4 and TRBJ1-1, with TRBD1 as a possible D gene (5 bases). Trimming cost V 6 bases and J 5 bases, with 16 bases left between them. CDR3 length equals 14 residues. CDR3 coding DNA: TGTGCCAGCAGAACACAGGCCGGGATGACTGAAGCTTTCTTT. Protein product: CASRTQAGMTEAFF.

The V call is TRBV6-1, the J call TRBJ2-5, with TRBD2 matching over 10 bases. The V segment lost 6 bases and the J segment 5 bases; nucleotides outside the gene matches: 18. Per germline, CDR1 MNHNS and CDR2 SASEGT. This CDR3 comprises 18 residues. The CDR3 DNA is TGTGCCAGCAGCAGAACACCTTGGGCTAGCGGGAGATCGGAGACCCAGTACTTC. Translation: CASSRTPWASGRSETQYF.

The V and J genes are TRBV12-3 or TRBV12-4 and TRBJ1-1; D is ambiguous. With 3 bases removed from V and 2 bases from J, the gap between germline ends came to 4 bases. The CDR3 runs 12 residues. This chain's CDR3 is CASSFGNTEAFF. CDR3 nucleotide sequence: TGTGCCAGCAGTTTCGGTAACACTGAAGCTTTCTTT.

V usage is TRBV7-6 and J usage is TRBJ1-1; D gene unclear. Germline V gene data show CDR1 as SGHVS and CDR2 as FNYEAQ. Trimming removed 2 bases at V and 4 bases at J, with 8 bases between. The CDR3 covers 13 residues. DNA for the CDR3: TGTGCCAGCAGCTTAAAGCAGAGCACTGAAGCTTTCTTT. It encodes CASSLKQSTEAFF.

The table lists this clonotype with a few counts. The CDR3 here is CASTQPGRNTEAFF. The CDR3 DNA follows: TGTGCCAGCACCCAACCCGGCCGGAACACTGAAGCTTTCTTT. The chain recombines TRBV6-2 or TRBV6-3 with TRBJ1-1, with D hard to call. The CDR3 loop spans 14 amino acids. Trimming stripped 7 bases from V and 1 base from J, with 13 bases between. Germline V gives CDR1 MNHEY, CDR2 SVGEGT.

This clonotype was counted between two and nine times. The chain joins TRBV11-2 to TRBJ1-1; maybe TRBD1 (6 bases). Germline CDR1 and CDR2: SGHAT and FQNNGV. The CDR3 consists of 16 residues. V gave up 1 base and J gave up 4 bases, with 16 bases separating them. As DNA, the CDR3 is TGTGCCAGCAGCTTAGTCAGCAGGGGAGGTGGCACTGAAGCTTTCTTT. Protein: CASSLVSRGGGTEAFF.

Concerning this clonotype: A junction end diverges from the germline sequence, so it may reflect a read error. This chain connects TRBV7-2 to TRBJ2-1; 12 nucleotides agree with TRBD2. Per the germline V gene, CDR1 is SGHTA and CDR2 is FQGNSA. CDR3 size: 13 residues. The DNA of the CDR3 is TGTGCCAGCAGCTTAGCGCCCCTAGCGGGAGGGCCATTC. It codes for CASSLAPLAGGPF.

The chain recombines TRBV7-2 with TRBJ1-3, with 9 bases fitting TRBD1. V gave up 5 bases and J gave up 3 bases; unmatched junction bases: 8. CDR1 is SGHTA, CDR2 FQGNSA, per germline. The CDR3 is 16 amino acids. CDR3 bases: TGTGCCAGCAGCACGAGACAGGGACAGGGTGGAAACACCATATATTTT. Translation: CASSTRQGQGGNTIYF.

This chain connects TRBV11-3 to TRBJ2-1; 13 bases are shared with TRBD2. The CDR3 is 16 amino acids. The germline V gene encodes CDR1 SGHNT and CDR2 YENEEA. V shed 4 bases, J shed 4 bases, and the junction held 4 bases outside the gene matches. The CDR3 DNA sequence: TGTGCCAGCAGCTCGCCGACTAGCGGGGGGTACAATGAGCAGTTCTTC. Protein sequence: CASSSPTSGGYNEQFF. The variable domain in full, completed from reference TRBV11-3 and TRBJ2-1, reads EAGVVQSPRYKIIEKKQPVAFWCNPISGHNTLYWYLQNLGQGPELLIRYENEEAVDDSQLPKDRFSAERLKGVDSTLKIQPAELGDSAVYLCASSSPTSGGYNEQFFGPGTRLTVL.

This clonotype was detected a few times. The chain links TRBV7-9 to TRBJ2-7; TRBD2 is a possible D gene (6 bases). Germline CDR1 reads SEHNR; CDR2 reads FQNEAQ (reference sequence). The CDR3 is 14 residues long. V dropped 5 bases and J dropped 3 bases, with 14 bases sitting between them. The chain's CDR3 is CASSRDLIDYEQYF. Written as DNA, the CDR3 is TGTGCCAGCAGCCGGGACTTAATCGACTACGAGCAGTACTTC.

The V call is TRBV28, the J call TRBJ1-2; D is uncertain. Looked up from germline, CDR1 is MDHEN and CDR2 is SYDVKM. The CDR3 totals 11 residues. V gave up 10 bases and J gave up 6 bases, with 12 bases separating them. CDR3 loop: CATGSYDGYTF. CDR3 in DNA: TGTGCCACCGGGAGTTACGATGGCTACACCTTC.

The chain links TRBV18 to TRBJ2-5; TRBD2 is a possible D gene (5 bases). CDR3 length: 13 residues. Trimming cost V 6 bases and J 5 bases, with 13 bases left between them. CDR1 KGHSH and CDR2 LQKENI come from the germline V gene. The CDR3 region is CASSLSRAETQYF. The DNA of the CDR3 is TGTGCCAGCTCGCTCTCGCGGGCGGAGACCCAGTACTTC.

The chain joins TRBV27 to TRBJ1-1; TRBD1 matches 10 bases. Trimming removed 6 bases from V and 2 bases from J; junction bases left unmatched: 9. CDR3 length equals 16 residues. CDR1 is MNHEY, CDR2 SMNVEV, per germline (reference sequence). The CDR3 is CASRGQGILKNTEAFF. CDR3 nucleotides: TGTGCCAGCAGGGGACAGGGGATATTAAAAAACACTGAAGCTTTCTTT.

This clonotype turned up a few times. This chain uses TRBV6-1 with TRBJ1-2; 9 nucleotides line up with TRBD1. V trimming: 6 bases; J trimming: 4 bases; junction bases outside the gene matches: 6. There are 14 residues in the CDR3. Germline CDR1 is MNHNS and CDR2 is SASEGT. The CDR3 sequence is CASSRRTGAYGYTF. In DNA, the CDR3 is TGTGCCAGCAGCCGTCGGACAGGGGCCTATGGCTACACCTTC.